This entry describes one TCR beta chain. The entry originates in a study of T-cell reconstitution after alpha-beta-depleted transplantation in children. The CDR3 has 15 residues. Germline assignment: CDR1 SNHLY and CDR2 FYNNEI. The V end lost 10 bases, the J end lost 6 bases, and 21 bases lay between the germline ends. As it was prepared, the TCRbeta library received unique molecular identifiers. TCRdb independently ran MiXCR on the PCR reads; one entry per CDR3 protein. The sample lists about 610,000 distinct CDR3 sequences, roughly 10% occurring once. The V and J genes are TRBV2 and TRBJ1-4, with a weak D call TRBD1 (6 bases). The sequence came from a human donor who donated a stem cell graft to a child with acute myeloid leukemia. The sequencing here drew on PBMCs from the stem cell graft donor, taken from the stem cell graft. This CDR3 is CAIHLGGRHYEKLFF. In nucleotides, the CDR3 is TGTGCCATCCATTTGGGGGGCCGGCATTATGAAAAACTGTTTTTT.